The sequence of this T cell receptor beta chain was determined in a study of OX40 agonist ivuxolimab in advanced cancers. There are 15 residues in the CDR3. Per the germline V gene, CDR1 is MDHEN and CDR2 is SYDVKM. Trimming left V 4 bases short and J 4 bases short, with 17 bases between. Study conclusions and caveats: More expanded clones were seen, on average, in CD8+ T cells than in CD4+.

The data were produced by immunoSEQ multiplex PCR, yet TCRdb's version contains in-frame clones alone and is incomplete. This table has 90,000 or so clones, 90% to 95% appearing once. For this clone: The target antigen is unknown.

The sequenced sample was CD4+ or CD8+ T cells sorted from blood, obtained in a trial of the OX40 agonist ivuxolimab. V gene TRBV28 combines with J gene TRBJ2-7; D could derive from TRBD1 or TRBD2 (5 bases each). The TCR originated in an adult with an advanced solid tumor such as melanoma, head and neck, liver or kidney cancer. The chain's CDR3 is CASSSSAGGVYEQYF. The CDR3 DNA sequence: TGTGCCAGCAGTTCCTCGGCTGGGGGAGTTTACGAGCAGTACTTC. The full variable domain, with the rest looked up from reference TRBV28 and TRBJ2-7, is DVKVTQSSRYLVKRTGEKVFLECVQDMDHENMFWYRQDPGLGLRLIYFSYDVKMKEKGDIPEGYSVSREKKERFSLILESASTNQTSMYLCASSSSAGGVYEQYFGPGTRLTVT.